This TCR beta chain was recovered during a study of T cell changes during pregnancy in multiple sclerosis. Assay: immunoSEQ multiplex PCR; the TCRdb copy retains only in-frame clones and omits some. The table lists 90,000 to 130,000 clones, 92% of them singletons, with about 1.5% in the top ten. With 6 bases removed from V and 2 bases from J, the gap between germline ends came to 17 bases. The germline V gene has CDR1 SNHLY and CDR2 FYNNEI. The CDR3 is 16 residues long. The rearrangement joins TRBV2 to TRBJ1-5; D is possibly TRBD1 (5 bases). The specimen was peripheral blood, collected in the third trimester of pregnancy. This receptor was identified in a female donor with multiple sclerosis, enrolled in a pregnancy study. DNA for the CDR3: TGTGCCAGCAGGGGAGGGACCTCTGGGGGCAATCAGCCCCAGCATTTT. Translated, it gives CASRGGTSGGNQPQHF.